Listed below are T cell receptor beta chains from one sample, sequenced in a study of blood T cell repertoires in COVID-19. The table came from immunoSEQ multiplex PCR; TCRdb's copy has only in-frame clones and leaves some out. The table has more than 45,000 clones, about 88% seen once. Source material: peripheral blood. These receptors were collected from a human donor with active COVID-19. The donor label of this sample is uncertain. The CDR3 runs from the conserved cysteine through the conserved F or W. D genes are given only for firm matches. Size values are once, few and many counts, or a class for expanded clones, and some rows have none.

TRBJ2-5 | NA | NA | TRBV18 | CASSPPSLQETQYF | TGTGCCAGCTCACCACCATCCCTTCAAGAGACCCAGTACTTC
TRBJ2-7 | NA | NA | TRBV19 | CASSQGRGYEQYF | TGTGCCAGCTCACAGGGTCGGGGCTACGAGCAGTACTTC
TRBJ2-5 | NA | NA | TRBV11-3 | CASSLEGGMEGETQYF | TGTGCCAGCAGCTTAGAAGGGGGAATGGAAGGAGAGACCCAGTACTTC
TRBJ2-7 | NA | few | TRBV19 | CASSTDRDLPRYF | TGTGCCAGTAGTACAGACCGGGATCTCCCACGGTACTTC
TRBJ1-2 | NA | NA | TRBV11-2 | CATTRGWEDYGYTF | TGTGCCACTACGAGAGGGTGGGAGGACTATGGCTACACCTTC
TRBJ1-1 | TRBD1 | NA | TRBV24-1 | CATSGGTDTNTEAFF | TGTGCCACCAGTGGGGGGACAGATACGAACACTGAAGCTTTCTTT
TRBJ2-1 | NA | NA | TRBV18 | CASSPQTGYNEQFF | TGTGCCAGCTCACCCCAGACAGGCTACAATGAGCAGTTCTTC
TRBJ1-1 | NA | NA | TRBV27 | CASSLYRSLRSGLTEAFF | TGTGCCAGCAGTTTATATCGATCGCTACGATCGGGACTCACTGAAGCTTTCTTT
TRBJ2-5 | TRBD1 | NA | TRBV7-9 | CASSHRDSLKETQYF | TGTGCCAGCAGCCACCGGGACAGCCTAAAAGAGACCCAGTACTTC
TRBJ1-6 | NA | NA | TRBV27 | CASSSTTYNSPLHF | TGTGCCAGCAGTTCGACAACCTATAATTCACCCCTCCACTTT
TRBJ1-2 | TRBD1 | NA | TRBV3-1/TRBV3-2 | CASSLGQGGYGYTF | TGTGCCAGCAGTTTGGGACAGGGCGGCTATGGCTACACCTTC
TRBJ1-2 | TRBD1 | NA | TRBV3-1/TRBV3-2 | CASSRSEGASYGYTF | TGTGCCAGCAGCCGTTCGGAGGGGGCCAGCTATGGCTACACCTTC
TRBJ1-2 | NA | NA | TRBV2 | CASNWGGDYGYTF | TGTGCCAGCAACTGGGGGGGGGATTATGGCTACACCTTC
TRBJ2-2 | NA | NA | TRBV7-3 | CASSSRIGGTGELFF | TGTGCCAGCAGCTCTAGAATCGGAGGCACCGGGGAGCTGTTTTTT
TRBJ2-7 | TRBD2 | once | TRBV6-5 | CASGQREGPYEQYF | TGTGCCAGCGGCCAAAGGGAGGGGCCCTACGAGCAGTACTTC
TRBJ2-1 | TRBD2 | NA | TRBV7-9 | CASRGGLVNEQFF | TGTGCCAGCCGGGGGGGCCTCGTAAATGAGCAGTTCTTC
TRBJ2-1 | TRBD1 | once | TRBV7-2 | CASSPRMGTGDNEQFF | TGTGCCAGCAGCCCTAGGATGGGGACAGGGGACAATGAGCAGTTCTTC
TRBJ2-7 | NA | NA | TRBV3-1/TRBV3-2 | CASSQVYVAEQYF | TGTGCCAGCAGCCAAGTCTATGTTGCCGAGCAGTACTTC
TRBJ2-3 | TRBD2 | NA | TRBV7-4 | CASSLASSGGPGTDTQYF | TGTGCCAGCAGCTTAGCTTCGTCGGGGGGGCCCGGCACAGATACGCAGTATTTT
TRBJ1-5 | NA | few | TRBV5-1 | CASSLATGIDQPQHF | TGCGCCAGCAGCTTGGCCACAGGGATAGATCAGCCCCAGCATTTT
TRBJ2-2 | NA | NA | TRBV5-4 | CASSLGGPPEELFF | TGTGCCAGCAGCTTGGGGGGGCCCCCAGAGGAGCTGTTTTTT
TRBJ2-7 | TRBD1 | NA | TRBV5-1 | CASRRTGANEQYF | TGCGCCAGCAGAAGGACAGGGGCTAACGAGCAGTACTTC
TRBJ2-7 | TRBD2 | NA | TRBV5-8 | CASSRTREQYF | TGTGCCAGCAGCCGGACTAGGGAGCAGTACTTC
TRBJ2-5 | NA | NA | TRBV2 | CASRGEQGVGTQYF | TGTGCCAGCAGGGGGGAACAGGGTGTCGGGACCCAGTACTTC
TRBJ2-7 | TRBD1 | once | TRBV2 | CASSEGTGPPYEQYF | TGTGCCAGCAGTGAAGGGACAGGCCCCCCCTACGAGCAGTACTTC
TRBJ1-3 | TRBD1 | NA | TRBV4-3 | CASSQGKGANTIYF | TGCGCCAGCAGCCAAGGCAAGGGGGCGAACACCATATATTTT
TRBJ1-2 | TRBD1 | NA | TRBV24-1 | CATSDQQGVRGYTF | TGTGCCACCAGTGATCAACAGGGGGTCCGGGGCTACACCTTC
TRBJ1-1 | TRBD1 | NA | TRBV7-9 | CASSLVARGPTEAFF | TGTGCCAGCAGCTTAGTAGCCAGGGGGCCCACTGAAGCTTTCTTT
TRBJ1-3 | NA | once | TRBV2 | CASSESKGLLSGNTIYF | TGTGCCAGCAGTGAATCTAAGGGACTGCTCTCTGGAAACACCATATATTTT
TRBJ2-3 | TRBD2 | NA | TRBV27 | CASSHASGLNTDTQYF | TGTGCCAGCAGTCATGCTAGCGGATTAAACACAGATACGCAGTATTTT
TRBJ2-1 | TRBD2 | NA | TRBV4-3 | CASSQKAGGFYNEQFF | TGCGCCAGCAGCCAAAAAGCGGGGGGTTTCTACAATGAGCAGTTCTTC
TRBJ2-3 | TRBD2 | NA | TRBV6-5 | CASSYSSGGGRDTQYF | TGTGCCAGCAGTTACTCTAGCGGGGGGGGTAGAGATACGCAGTATTTT
TRBJ1-5 | TRBD1 | NA | TRBV9 | CASSAQTGVGQPQHF | TGTGCCAGCAGCGCCCAGACAGGGGTTGGTCAGCCCCAGCATTTT
TRBJ2-5 | NA | NA | TRBV7-9 | CASSLAGVQETQYF | TGTGCCAGCAGCTTAGCAGGGGTCCAAGAGACCCAGTACTTC
TRBJ2-7 | NA | NA | TRBV6-6 | CASSPGQEQYF | TGTGCCAGCAGTCCCGGACAGGAGCAGTACTTC
TRBJ1-6 | NA | NA | TRBV27 | CASSLSGAAYNSPLHF | TGTGCCAGCAGTTTATCTGGGGCAGCTTATAATTCACCCCTCCACTTT
TRBJ1-2 | NA | NA | TRBV7-8 | CASSLDAVNYGYTF | TGTGCCAGCAGCTTAGATGCGGTTAACTATGGCTACACCTTC
TRBJ2-5 | TRBD2 | NA | TRBV4-2 | CASSHGTSAHYQETQYF | TGTGCCAGCAGCCATGGGACTAGCGCCCACTACCAAGAGACCCAGTACTTC
TRBJ2-5 | TRBD1 | NA | TRBV7-2 | CASSPNQGAETQYF | TGTGCCAGCAGCCCCAACCAGGGGGCGGAGACCCAGTACTTC
TRBJ1-1 | NA | NA | TRBV20-1 | CSARGGILAFF | TGCAGTGCTAGAGGTGGCATTTTAGCTTTCTTT
TRBJ2-2 | TRBD1 | NA | TRBV5-5 | CASRPALSGQDSTGELFF | TGTGCCAGCCGCCCTGCTCTTTCGGGACAGGATTCTACCGGGGAGCTGTTTTTT
TRBJ2-4 | NA | many | TRBV6-5 | CASSYHSGDIQYF | TGTGCCAGCAGTTACCATTCAGGCGACATTCAGTACTTC
TRBJ1-4 | TRBD1 | few | TRBV7-9 | CASSPGQGREKLFF | TGTGCCAGCAGCCCGGGACAGGGCCGGGAAAAACTGTTTTTT
TRBJ1-1 | NA | NA | TRBV6-5 | CASSYRSRVGSEAFF | TGTGCCAGCAGTTACCGTAGCAGGGTAGGGTCTGAAGCTTTCTTT
TRBJ2-2 | NA | few | TRBV7-9 | CASSLEGGGTGELFF | TGTGCCAGCAGCTTAGAAGGAGGCGGGACCGGGGAGCTGTTTTTT
TRBJ2-2 | NA | NA | TRBV18 | CASSPSSRGNTGELFF | TGTGCCAGCTCACCGTCGAGCAGGGGGAACACCGGGGAGCTGTTTTTT
TRBJ2-5 | NA | NA | TRBV9 | CASSPSHGGRETQYF | TGTGCCAGCAGCCCCTCACACGGAGGGCGTGAGACCCAGTACTTC
TRBJ1-2 | TRBD1 | NA | TRBV19 | CASSRTRDSYGYTF | TGTGCCAGTAGTAGGACTCGGGACAGCTATGGCTACACCTTC
TRBJ2-1 | TRBD1 | NA | TRBV29-1 | CSVEKGQPNEQFF | TGCAGCGTTGAGAAGGGACAGCCCAATGAGCAGTTCTTC
TRBJ1-2 | NA | NA | TRBV7-9 | CASSPTGLGGYTF | TGTGCCAGCAGCCCCACAGGATTGGGTGGCTACACCTTC
TRBJ2-1 | TRBD1 | NA | TRBV7-9 | CASSLGTGGFEQFF | TGTGCCAGCAGCTTAGGCACAGGGGGCTTTGAGCAGTTCTTC
TRBJ2-3 | TRBD2 | once | TRBV3-1/TRBV3-2 | CASSQVSGGAKDTQYF | TGTGCCAGCAGCCAAGTCAGCGGGGGGGCGAAAGATACGCAGTATTTT
TRBJ2-5 | TRBD2 | NA | TRBV11-3 | CASSLATGLKETQYF | TGTGCCAGCAGCTTAGCTACGGGACTAAAAGAGACCCAGTACTTC
TRBJ1-5 | TRBD1 | NA | TRBV7-2 | CASSLYRGQEEQPQHF | TGTGCCAGCAGCTTATACAGGGGGCAAGAAGAACAGCCCCAGCATTTT
TRBJ1-5 | NA | NA | TRBV6-2/TRBV6-3 | CASSSEGIPNQPQHF | TGTGCCAGCAGTTCGGAGGGGATCCCCAATCAGCCCCAGCATTTT
TRBJ1-2 | NA | NA | TRBV7-2 | CASSFSDLGGYYGYTF | TGTGCCAGCAGCTTTTCGGACTTGGGGGGATACTATGGCTACACCTTC
TRBJ2-1 | TRBD2 | NA | TRBV24-1 | CATSEGTSGGYNEQFF | TGTGCCACCAGTGAGGGGACTAGCGGGGGGTACAATGAGCAGTTCTTC